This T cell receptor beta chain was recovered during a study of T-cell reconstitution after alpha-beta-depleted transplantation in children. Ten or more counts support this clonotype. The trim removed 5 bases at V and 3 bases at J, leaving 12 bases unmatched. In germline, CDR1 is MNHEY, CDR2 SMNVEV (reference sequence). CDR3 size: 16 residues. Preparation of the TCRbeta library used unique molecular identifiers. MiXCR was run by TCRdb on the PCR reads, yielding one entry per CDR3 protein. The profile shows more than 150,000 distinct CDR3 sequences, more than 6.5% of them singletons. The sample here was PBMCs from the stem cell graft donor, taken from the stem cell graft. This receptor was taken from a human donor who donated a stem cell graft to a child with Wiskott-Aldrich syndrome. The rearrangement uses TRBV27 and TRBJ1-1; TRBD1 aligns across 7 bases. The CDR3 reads CASSTIQGWGDTEAFF. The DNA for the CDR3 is TGTGCCAGCAGTACCATACAGGGGTGGGGGGACACTGAAGCTTTCTTT.